The 22 T cell receptor beta chains presented below share a single source sample, sequenced in a study of T cells in Graves' hyperthyroidism and ophthalmopathy. RNA transcripts gave rise to amplified TCR beta CDR3 regions. The HTBI primer set served for first-round RT-PCR of the TCR CDR3. Each CDR3 protein gets one entry after TCRdb re-called the multiplex PCR reads with MiXCR. The table records about 340,000 distinct CDR3 sequences, about 20% of them present only once. The source material was blood. Receptor source: a woman aged 50 to 65 with Graves' hyperthyroidism.

This clonotype was observed at least ten times. CDR3 sequence (DNA): TGTGCCAGCAGCTTAAAGGGGGTAGGGTCCGGGGGCTACGAGCAGTACTTC. It translates to CASSLKGVGSGGYEQYF. The chain is built from TRBV7-6 and TRBJ2-7, with D perhaps matching TRBD1 or TRBD2 (6 bases each). The CDR3 is made up of 17 amino acids. Per germline, CDR1 SGHVS and CDR2 FNYEAQ. V was cut by 2 bases and J by 3 bases, with 20 bases left in between.

V and J are TRBV5-6 and TRBJ1-3; D is perhaps TRBD1 (5 bases). This CDR3 contains 15 residues. Per the germline V gene, CDR1 is SGHDT and CDR2 is YYEEEE. The V end lost 0 bases, the J end lost 4 bases, and 11 bases lay between the germline ends. The DNA of the CDR3 is TGTGCCAGCAGCTTGGGTTCAGGGTTCGGAAACACCATATATTTT. Protein product: CASSLGSGFGNTIYF.

In its sample, this clonotype was seen many times. The genes are TRBV12-3 or TRBV12-4 and TRBJ1-2, with 8 nucleotides matching TRBD1. The CDR3 has 13 residues. With 5 bases clipped from V and 5 bases from J, the junction kept 4 bases outside the gene matches. The CDR3: CASSRTGGYGYTF. The CDR3 nucleotides read TGTGCCAGCAGTCGAACAGGGGGGTATGGCTACACCTTC.

As for this clonotype: A much larger clonotype is one base distant, so this may be a read error. J is TRBJ1-2 and V is TRBV20-1; D gene uncertain. The CDR3 spans 12 residues. Per the germline V gene, CDR1 is DFQATT and CDR2 is SNEGSKA (reference sequence). The ends were cut back, 4 bases at V and 6 bases at J, with 12 bases in the middle. CDR3 coding DNA: TGCAGTGCTAAAGGCGAGCGGGATGGCTACACCTTC. This gives the protein CSAKGERDGYTF.

This clonotype appeared a few times. The chain carries TRBV6-2 or TRBV6-3 and TRBJ1-2; no definite D call. CDR3 size: 15 residues. V was pared by 7 bases and J by 4 bases, with 19 bases between. Germline lookup yields CDR1 MNHEY and CDR2 SVGEGT. This CDR3 is CASNLRHPLVYGYTF. The CDR3 nucleotides are TGTGCCAGCAACCTGAGACACCCGCTAGTCTATGGCTACACCTTC.

As to this clonotype: A single base separates this from a much larger clone, so it may be a read error. The gene calls are TRBV27 and TRBJ1-1, with TRBD1 identical over 9 bases. Germline V gene sequence: CDR1 MNHEY, CDR2 SMNVEV (reference sequence). The CDR3 runs 14 residues. Trimming at V came to 9 bases and at J to 4 bases, leaving 9 bases not matched to a gene. CDR3: CASLTGGQGTEAFF. The CDR3 bases are TGTGCCAGTTTAACTGGGGGACAGGGCACTGAAGCTTTCTTT.

This clonotype was picked up many times. The J gene is TRBJ2-3, the V gene TRBV6-1; 12 bases line up with TRBD2. This CDR3 contains 17 residues. J was trimmed by 4 bases and V by 5 bases; bases with no gene match: 10. CDR1 MNHNS and CDR2 SASEGT come from the germline V gene. The CDR3 here is CASSLSPLAGGPDTQYF. CDR3 nucleotide sequence: TGTGCCAGCAGTCTATCCCCACTAGCGGGAGGACCAGATACGCAGTATTTT.

This chain links TRBV12-3 or TRBV12-4 with TRBJ2-3, with a tentative D call TRBD2 (5 bases). Trimming took off 3 bases at V and 5 bases at J, with 12 bases between the two ends. The CDR3 runs to 14 residues. As DNA, the CDR3 is TGTGCCAGCAGTTTTTCCGCGGGCCTAGATACGCAGTATTTT. It yields the protein CASSFSAGLDTQYF.

V gene TRBV7-3 combines with J gene TRBJ2-1, with 8 bases that match TRBD2. Trimming removed 2 bases from V and 6 bases from J; junction bases left unmatched: 9. Germline CDR1 is SGHTA and CDR2 is FQGTGA. The CDR3 is 16 residues long. The CDR3: CASSLGGTRSFNEQFF. The CDR3 bases are TGTGCCAGCAGCTTAGGTGGGACTAGATCTTTCAATGAGCAGTTCTTC.

V usage is TRBV19 and J usage is TRBJ2-7; 13 nucleotides line up with TRBD2. The germline CDR1 and CDR2 sequences are LNHDA and SQIVND (reference sequence). V lost 5 bases to trimming and J lost 2 bases; unmatched junction nucleotides: 12. The CDR3 consists of 18 residues. The CDR3 here is CASSFSGTSGTIPYEQYF. The CDR3 DNA reads TGTGCCAGTAGTTTCTCTGGGACTAGCGGGACGATACCCTACGAGCAGTACTTC. Using reference TRBV19 and TRBJ2-7 for the parts outside the CDR3, the full variable domain is DGGITQSPKYLFRKEGQNVTLSCEQNLNHDAMYWYRQDPGQGLRLIYYSQIVNDFQKGDIAEGYSVSREKKESFPLTVTSAQKNPTAFYLCASSFSGTSGTIPYEQYFGPGTRLTVT.

This clonotype came up a few times. The V gene is TRBV12-3 or TRBV12-4, the J gene TRBJ1-3; TRBD1 agrees at 9 bases. Trimming at V came to 7 bases and at J to 4 bases, leaving 5 bases not matched to a gene. The CDR3 is 14 amino acids. The DNA of the CDR3 is TGTGCCAGCAAACCGACAGGGGGGGGAAACACCATATATTTT. It translates to CASKPTGGGNTIYF.

This rearrangement joins TRBV18 to TRBJ1-5; 8 positions agree with TRBD1. V gave up 2 bases and J gave up 0 bases; unmatched junction bases: 12. Germline assignment: CDR1 KGHSH and CDR2 LQKENI. CDR3 length: 19 amino acids. The CDR3 coding sequence is TGTGCCAGCTCACCAGCGACTAGGACAGGGCCCTATAGCAATCAGCCCCAGCATTTT. Protein product: CASSPATRTGPYSNQPQHF.

This clonotype was counted at least ten times. The gene calls are TRBV6-6 and TRBJ2-1; D gene ambiguous. CDR3 length: 13 residues. CDR1 MNHNY and CDR2 SVGAGI come from the germline V gene (reference sequence). With 2 bases removed from V and 7 bases from J, the gap between germline ends came to 9 bases. This CDR3 is CASSYGQENEQFF. Written as DNA, the CDR3 is TGTGCCAGCAGTTACGGTCAGGAGAATGAGCAGTTCTTC.

The chain joins TRBV25-1 to TRBJ1-2, with 9 bases identical to TRBD1. CDR3 length equals 14 residues. Trimming at V came to 3 bases and at J to 6 bases, leaving 5 bases not matched to a gene. Germline V gene lookup returns CDR1 MGHDK and CDR2 SYGVNS. The CDR3: CASSEFGTGNGYTF. CDR3 DNA: TGTGCCAGCAGTGAGTTCGGGACAGGGAATGGCTACACCTTC.

The rearrangement links TRBV2 to TRBJ2-7, with TRBD2 identical over 9 bases. This CDR3 is 15 amino acids long. The trim removed 6 bases at V and 3 bases at J, leaving 9 bases unmatched. CDR1 and CDR2 from the germline V gene are SNHLY and FYNNEI. The CDR3, as DNA: TGTGCCAGCAGGCCCGGGACTAGCAGCCACTACGAGCAGTACTTC. This encodes CASRPGTSSHYEQYF. Full variable domain (outside the CDR3, taken from reference TRBV2 and TRBJ2-7): EPEVTQTPSHQVTQMGQEVILRCVPISNHLYFYWYRQILGQKVEFLVSFYNNEISEKSEIFDDQFSVERPDGSNFTLKIRSTKLEDSAMYFCASRPGTSSHYEQYFGPGTRLTVT.

This clonotype has a count of ten or more. The chain carries TRBV5-6 and TRBJ2-2; D gene ambiguous. This CDR3 spans 14 amino acids. V was trimmed by 5 bases and J by 5 bases, leaving 13 bases between them. The V gene's germline CDR1 is SGHDT and CDR2 YYEEEE. The CDR3 reads CASSYGVGTGELFF. As DNA, the CDR3 is TGTGCCAGCAGTTACGGTGTGGGGACCGGGGAGCTGTTTTTT.

J is TRBJ2-7 and V is TRBV4-2; 7 bases are shared with TRBD1. V trimming: 0 bases; J trimming: 4 bases; junction bases outside the gene matches: 12. CDR3 length: 17 residues. Germline V gives CDR1 LGHNA, CDR2 YNFKEQ. CDR3 protein: CASSQDLSPGRGYEQYV. CDR3 nucleotide sequence: TGTGCCAGCAGCCAAGATTTATCCCCTGGCAGGGGGTACGAGCAGTACGTC.

This clonotype was seen ten or more times. The J gene is TRBJ1-5, the V gene TRBV3-1; 7 bases agree with TRBD1. Germline CDR1 reads LGHDT; CDR2 reads YNNKEL (reference sequence). The CDR3 has 15 residues. J lost 0 bases, V lost 3 bases, and 2 bases had no gene match. In DNA, the CDR3 is TGTGCCAGCAGCCACGGACAGGATAGCAATCAGCCCCAGCATTTT. This sequence encodes CASSHGQDSNQPQHF.

This clonotype was counted many times. J is TRBJ2-3 and V is TRBV10-3, with D maybe TRBD1 (6 bases). The CDR3 contains 14 residues. V was trimmed by 3 bases and J by 5 bases, leaving 12 bases between them. Germline-derived CDR1 and CDR2 are ENHRY and SYGVKD. CDR3 protein: CAISEPSRGDTQYF. The DNA of the CDR3 is TGTGCCATCAGTGAACCGAGCAGGGGAGATACGCAGTATTTT.

The rearrangement uses TRBV19 and TRBJ1-2; no definite D call. The length of the CDR3 is 12 residues. With 11 bases removed from V and 4 bases from J, the gap between germline ends came to 14 bases. From germline, CDR1 is LNHDA and CDR2 SQIVND (reference sequence). This CDR3 is CAVASWGYGYTF. For the CDR3, the DNA is TGTGCCGTGGCGAGTTGGGGCTATGGCTACACCTTC.

The genes are TRBV6-1 and TRBJ2-7; 9 bases line up with TRBD1. The CDR3 sequence is 15 residues long. In germline, CDR1 is MNHNS, CDR2 SASEGT. With V trimmed by 6 bases and J by 5 bases, 11 bases remained unmatched. The CDR3 DNA follows: TGTGCCAGCAGGACCTTTGGGACAGGGTTCGACGAGCAGTACTTC. This codes for CASRTFGTGFDEQYF.

This clonotype was recorded a few times. This chain connects TRBV5-1 to TRBJ2-3, with TRBD2 matching 15 bases. Trimming at V came to 4 bases and at J to 2 bases, leaving 2 bases not matched to a gene. The germline gives CDR1 SGHRS, CDR2 YFSETQ. There are 16 residues in the CDR3. The CDR3 loop reads CASSRTSGRVTDTQYF. Here the CDR3 DNA reads TGCGCCAGCAGCAGGACTAGCGGGAGGGTCACAGATACGCAGTATTTT. The complete variable domain, with remaining parts taken from reference TRBV5-1 and TRBJ2-3, reads KAGVTQTPRYLIKTRGQQVTLSCSPISGHRSVSWYQQTPGQGLQFLFEYFSETQRNKGNFPGRFSGRQFSNSRSEMNVSTLELGDSALYLCASSRTSGRVTDTQYFGPGTRLTVL.